The 4 T cell receptor beta chains in this list originate from one sample, sequenced in a study of CD8+ T cells in alopecia areata. Isolated RNA was reverse transcribed into cDNA used as the sequencing template. Assay: immunoSEQ multiplex PCR; the TCRdb copy retains only in-frame clones and omits some. The sample includes 130,000 to 150,000 clones, 45% to 60% of them seen just once. The sample in question was CD4+ T cells sorted from blood, obtained at week 0. Source of these receptors: a human donor with alopecia areata.

The J gene is TRBJ2-5, the V gene TRBV15; 8 bases fit TRBD2. Germline CDR1 reads LNHNV; CDR2 reads YYDKDF (reference sequence). V shed 0 bases, J shed 4 bases, and the junction held 4 bases outside the gene matches. The CDR3 runs to 15 residues. CDR3 in DNA: TGTGCCACCAGCAGAGATCGGGGGGGTGGAGAGACCCAGTACTTC. Protein sequence: CATSRDRGGGETQYF.

Here the CDR3 reads CASSTRGDANYGYTF. The CDR3 DNA reads as TGTGCCAGCAGCACCCGGGGGGATGCTAACTATGGCTACACCTTC. This sequence joins TRBV5-4 and TRBJ1-2, with D possibly matching TRBD1 (5 bases). Germline CDR1 SGHNT, CDR2 YYREEE (reference sequence). V was pared by 4 bases and J by 0 bases, with 13 bases between. The CDR3 totals 15 residues.

The V gene is TRBV9, the J gene TRBJ2-3; D not certain. V was cut by 4 bases and J by 0 bases, with 3 bases left in between. The CDR3 totals 12 residues. Germline V lookup: CDR1 SGDLS, CDR2 YYNGEE. CDR3: CASSSSTDTQYF. In DNA form, the CDR3 reads TGTGCCAGCAGCTCTAGCACAGATACGCAGTATTTT.

CDR3 sequence reads: CSVSRDRAESGELFF. The CDR3 DNA reads TGCAGCGTCTCGCGGGACAGGGCTGAGTCGGGGGAGCTGTTTTTT. The chain employs TRBV29-1 and TRBJ2-2, with 9 bases fitting TRBD1. The CDR3 has 15 residues. Germline CDR1 and CDR2: SQVTM and ANQGSEA. With 6 bases clipped from V and 8 bases from J, the junction kept 13 bases outside the gene matches.